A single sample is the source of the 17 T cell receptor beta chains below, sequenced in a study of T cell responses to AZD1222 COVID-19 vaccine. Here immunoSEQ multiplex PCR was the method, and the copy in TCRdb shows in-frame clones only, minus some. This table holds around 160,000 clones, 85% to 95% found once. The sample was peripheral blood, taken 28 days after the second AZD1222 dose. These receptors all stem from an adult who received the AZD1222 COVID-19 vaccine.

This clone was detected once. The V gene is TRBV9, the J gene TRBJ2-6; the D gene is possibly TRBD2 (6 bases). Trimming removed 1 base at V and 2 bases at J, with 7 bases between. The CDR3 extends over 15 amino acids. Germline CDR1 and CDR2: SGDLS and YYNGEE. CDR3 amino acids: CASSVSGAGANVLTF. The CDR3 nucleotides read TGTGCCAGCAGCGTATCGGGGGCTGGGGCCAACGTCCTGACTTTC. Full variable domain (remainder filled in from reference TRBV9 and TRBJ2-6): DSGVTQTPKHLITATGQRVTLRCSPRSGDLSVYWYQQSLDQGLQFLIQYYNGEERAKGNILERFSAQQFPDLHSELNLSSLELGDSALYFCASSVSGAGANVLTFGAGSRLTVL.

CDR3 DNA: TGTGCCAGCATCGGACTAGCGGCCGAATACGAGCAGTACTTC. Its protein is CASIGLAAEYEQYF. The chain links TRBV2 to TRBJ2-7, with 10 bases lining up with TRBD2. Germline assignment: CDR1 SNHLY and CDR2 FYNNEI. The CDR3 runs to 14 residues. After removal of 7 bases from V and 4 bases from J, the junction contained 7 bases not matched to a gene.

The J gene is TRBJ1-2, the V gene TRBV20-1; D is uncertain. V was trimmed by 0 bases and J by 5 bases, leaving 4 bases between them. This CDR3 comprises 11 residues. The V gene's germline CDR1 is DFQATT and CDR2 SNEGSKA (reference sequence). The CDR3 region is CSARDTYGYTF. The CDR3 DNA reads as TGCAGTGCTAGAGACACATATGGCTACACCTTC.

The chain combines TRBV9 with TRBJ2-7; 10 positions match TRBD2. Germline V gene data show CDR1 as SGDLS and CDR2 as YYNGEE. J gave up 2 bases and V 4 bases, and 24 bases lay outside the gene matches. CDR3 length: 21 residues. The CDR3 protein is CASSPRPGRGLANLQAYEQYF. The CDR3 DNA follows: TGTGCCAGCAGCCCCCGGCCTGGGCGGGGACTAGCGAACCTTCAAGCCTACGAGCAGTACTTC.

The V gene is TRBV29-1, the J gene TRBJ2-1, with 8 bases fitting TRBD1. Looked up from germline, CDR1 is SQVTM and CDR2 is ANQGSEA. This CDR3 spans 17 amino acids. Losses at the gene ends were 1 base for V and 3 bases for J; bases not matched to a gene: 11. CDR3 sequence reads: CSVEGGTAGGNYNEQFF. The CDR3 DNA reads TGCAGCGTTGAAGGCGGTACGGCAGGGGGCAACTACAATGAGCAGTTCTTC.

J is TRBJ2-7 and V is TRBV27; D is uncertain. The CDR3 loop spans 14 amino acids. Germline V gives CDR1 MNHEY, CDR2 SMNVEV (reference sequence). The V end was cut by 5 bases, the J end by 0 bases, with 11 bases between. CDR3 DNA: TGTGCCAGCAGTCCAAATCTGTTCTCCTACGAGCAGTACTTC. Translating gives CASSPNLFSYEQYF.

This rearrangement joins TRBV6-2 or TRBV6-3 to TRBJ2-7; TRBD2 matches at 10 bases. Trimming at V came to 4 bases and at J to 5 bases, leaving 2 bases not matched to a gene. CDR3 length: 13 amino acids. Looked up from germline, CDR1 is MNHEY and CDR2 is SVGEGT. DNA of the CDR3: TGTGCCAGCAGTTGGCTAGCGGGAGACGAGCAGTACTTC. Residues: CASSWLAGDEQYF.

The chain carries TRBV27 and TRBJ2-7; 8 bases fit TRBD2. V trimming: 3 bases; J trimming: 6 bases; junction bases outside the gene matches: 13. Germline-derived CDR1 and CDR2 are MNHEY and SMNVEV (reference sequence). This CDR3 comprises 16 residues. The chain's CDR3 is CASSFDREGTRGEQYF. In nucleotides, the CDR3 is TGTGCCAGCAGTTTCGACCGGGAGGGGACGAGGGGCGAGCAGTACTTC.

The rearrangement links TRBV7-9 to TRBJ2-7; 9 bases align to TRBD1. Germline CDR1 is SEHNR and CDR2 is FQNEAQ (reference sequence). V trimming: 1 base; J trimming: 5 bases; junction bases outside the gene matches: 9. The CDR3 has 16 residues. DNA of the CDR3: TGTGCCAGCAGCTTAGGTTTCGACAGGGGGGTCCACGAGCAGTACTTC. Protein: CASSLGFDRGVHEQYF.

V usage is TRBV29-1 and J usage is TRBJ2-3, with 8 bases aligning to TRBD2. Germline-derived CDR1 and CDR2 are SQVTM and ANQGSEA. V shed 6 bases and J 1 base; nucleotides not matched to a gene: 6. The CDR3 loop spans 14 amino acids. Here the CDR3 DNA reads TGCAGCGTAGAGGGGACTAGTGGCACAGATACGCAGTATTTT. It encodes CSVEGTSGTDTQYF.

The chain has TRBV10-1 and TRBJ1-2; D is perhaps TRBD1 (5 bases). CDR1 is WNHNN and CDR2 is SYGVQD in the germline V gene (reference sequence). Trimming removed 8 bases from V and 1 base from J, with 14 bases in between. CDR3 length equals 14 residues. CDR3 nucleotides: TGCGCCAGCCCCGCGGGGGTAGGTAACTATGGCTACACCTTC. Its protein product is CASPAGVGNYGYTF.

V gene TRBV5-6 combines with J gene TRBJ2-7, with 8 bases that match TRBD1. V lost 4 bases and J lost 0; bases outside the gene matches: 12. Looked up from germline, CDR1 is SGHDT and CDR2 is YYEEEE. The CDR3 extends over 17 amino acids. The DNA for the CDR3 is TGTGCCAGCAGCCCACGCGCTGTCGGACAGGGCTCCTACGAGCAGTACTTC. Translating it yields CASSPRAVGQGSYEQYF.

This sequence joins TRBV5-1 and TRBJ2-7; D is possibly TRBD1 or TRBD2 (6 bases each). The CDR3 runs 12 residues. Per germline, CDR1 SGHRS and CDR2 YFSETQ. V lost 4 bases and J lost 5, with 10 bases in between. The CDR3 DNA follows: TGCGCCAGCAGCAGGAGGGGGGACGAGCAGTACTTC. It codes for CASSRRGDEQYF. Variable domain in full (rest from reference TRBV5-1 and TRBJ2-7): KAGVTQTPRYLIKTRGQQVTLSCSPISGHRSVSWYQQTPGQGLQFLFEYFSETQRNKGNFPGRFSGRQFSNSRSEMNVSTLELGDSALYLCASSRRGDEQYFGPGTRLTVT.

CDR3 in DNA: TGCAGCGTGGGGGTCGGGCTGGATTCACCCCTCCACTTT. It yields the protein CSVGVGLDSPLHF. V gene TRBV29-1 combines with J gene TRBJ1-6; weak D call: TRBD1 (5 bases). Germline lookup yields CDR1 SQVTM and CDR2 ANQGSEA. With 6 bases removed from V and 8 bases from J, the gap between germline ends came to 14 bases. CDR3 length: 13 residues.

The rearrangement uses TRBV5-1 and TRBJ2-5; perhaps TRBD2 as D (6 bases). The germline V and J ends were trimmed by 0 bases and 5 bases, with 14 bases remaining between them. CDR1 and CDR2 (germline): SGHRS, YFSETQ. The CDR3 consists of 15 residues. The CDR3 DNA reads TGCGCCAGCAGCTTGGGGGTCGGCGGGACGGAGACCCAGTACTTC. It yields the protein CASSLGVGGTETQYF.

This clone was found a few times. The J gene is TRBJ2-5, the V gene TRBV7-6; D might be TRBD1 (8 bases). The CDR3 consists of 16 residues. V lost 5 bases and J lost 4, with 20 bases in between. Germline CDR1 reads SGHVS; CDR2 reads FNYEAQ. The CDR3 loop is CASSPRQGRVGETQYF. CDR3 DNA sequence: TGTGCCAGCAGCCCGAGACAGGGGAGGGTGGGAGAGACCCAGTACTTC.

The chain combines TRBV7-2 with TRBJ1-1; 7 bases agree with TRBD1. This CDR3 spans 15 amino acids. V shed 1 base, J shed 2 bases, and the junction held 4 bases outside the gene matches. CDR1 and CDR2 from the germline V gene are SGHTA and FQGNSA. The CDR3 spells CASSLGTGRNTEAFF. The CDR3 DNA sequence: TGTGCCAGCAGCTTAGGGACAGGAAGAAACACTGAAGCTTTCTTT.